These T cell receptor beta chains were read from a single sample in a study of glioma-infiltrating T cells after dendritic cell vaccination. TCRdb's table, derived via immunoSEQ multiplex PCR, lists solely in-frame clones and lacks some. The table records roughly 100,000 clones, roughly 79% of them present only once. This material consisted of blood, taken before dendritic cell vaccination. Source of these receptors: a human donor with glioblastoma. Each CDR3 is given with its conserved first and last residue. The order of the fields is V gene, D gene, J gene, clone size, CDR3 protein, CDR3 DNA. D genes are given only for firm matches. Clone size, where shown, is once, few, many, or a class for clones that have expanded.

TRBV11-2	NA	TRBJ1-6	few	CASSLGSPPVHF	TGTGCCAGCAGCTTAGGGTCGCCCCCGGTCCACTTT
TRBV6-4	NA	TRBJ1-6	NA	CASSDSRGSPLHF	TGCGCCAGCAGTGACTCGAGAGGTTCACCCCTCCACTTT
TRBV9	NA	TRBJ1-1	NA	CASSVASGAQGTEAFF	TGTGCCAGCAGCGTAGCTTCAGGGGCGCAGGGCACTGAAGCTTTCTTT
TRBV5-4	TRBD2	TRBJ2-5	NA	CASSLGGLAEQETQYF	TGTGCCAGCAGCTTGGGCGGACTAGCGGAACAAGAGACCCAGTACTTC
TRBV5-1	NA	TRBJ2-5	NA	CASSLDHGETQYF	TGCGCCAGCAGCTTGGACCACGGGGAGACCCAGTACTTC
TRBV19	TRBD1	TRBJ1-5	NA	CASSIVWDSLFSNQPQHF	TGTGCCAGTAGTATAGTCTGGGACAGTTTATTTAGCAATCAGCCCCAGCATTTT
TRBV30	TRBD1	TRBJ1-2	NA	CAWRDSPYYGYTF	TGTGCCTGGCGGGACAGCCCGTACTATGGCTACACCTTC
TRBV13	TRBD1	TRBJ2-7	NA	CASSPTGVGSYEQYF	TGTGCCAGCAGCCCCACAGGGGTCGGTTCCTACGAGCAGTACTTC
TRBV6-1	TRBD2	TRBJ2-2	NA	CASSPGLELTGELFF	TGTGCCAGCAGTCCGGGACTAGAACTCACCGGGGAGCTGTTTTTT
TRBV6-4	NA	TRBJ2-2	few	CASSESAGTGELFF	TGTGCCAGCAGTGAATCGGCAGGCACCGGGGAGCTGTTTTTT
TRBV7-9	NA	TRBJ2-5	NA	CASSVRDSRQETQYF	TGTGCCAGCAGCGTGCGGGACTCAAGACAAGAGACCCAGTACTTC
TRBV29-1	TRBD1	TRBJ2-2	NA	CSVNTGVGTGELFF	TGCAGCGTTAATACAGGGGTTGGAACCGGGGAGCTGTTTTTT
TRBV6-1	TRBD2	TRBJ2-7	NA	CASSEMGGEEQYF	TGTGCCAGCAGTGAAATGGGAGGGGAAGAGCAGTACTTC
TRBV4-1	TRBD1	TRBJ1-2	NA	CASSQGPGQGAKGYTF	TGCGCCAGCAGCCAAGGACCGGGACAGGGGGCAAAAGGCTACACCTTC
TRBV7-9	NA	TRBJ2-2	NA	CASTRNTGELFF	TGTGCCAGCACCAGAAACACCGGGGAGCTGTTTTTT
TRBV6-1	NA	TRBJ2-7	NA	CASSEQGQYYEQYF	TGTGCCAGCAGTGAACAGGGGCAGTACTACGAGCAGTACTTC
TRBV4-1	TRBD1	TRBJ2-7	NA	CASSPPGQRYEQYF	TGCGCCAGCAGCCCTCCGGGACAGAGGTACGAGCAGTACTTC
TRBV5-5	NA	TRBJ1-6	NA	CASSYSRQDSGSSYNSPLHF	TGTGCCAGCAGCTACAGCAGACAGGATAGCGGGAGCTCCTATAATTCACCCCTCCACTTT
TRBV27	TRBD2	TRBJ2-3	NA	CASRSPGLAGVYSQYF	TGTGCCAGCAGATCACCGGGACTAGCGGGGGTGTACTCGCAGTATTTT
TRBV19	TRBD1	TRBJ1-5	NA	CASSTQDRVSNQPQHF	TGTGCCAGTAGTACCCAGGACAGGGTTAGCAATCAGCCCCAGCATTTT
TRBV18	TRBD1	TRBJ1-1	NA	CASSFSDREDTEAFF	TGTGCCAGCTCATTTTCCGACAGGGAGGACACTGAAGCTTTCTTT
TRBV11-2	TRBD1	TRBJ1-4	NA	CASSLSPRGGQTTNEKLFF	TGTGCCAGCAGCTTATCCCCTCGGGGGGGACAGACAACTAATGAAAAACTGTTTTTT
TRBV5-1	NA	TRBJ1-1	NA	CASSLVGATEAFF	TGCGCCAGCAGCTTGGTGGGGGCCACTGAAGCTTTCTTT
TRBV6-6	TRBD1	TRBJ1-5	NA	CASSAPGQINQPQHF	TGTGCCAGCAGTGCTCCGGGACAGATCAATCAGCCCCAGCATTTT
TRBV7-6	NA	TRBJ1-6	NA	CASSFTGNNSPLHF	TGTGCCAGCAGTTTCACAGGGAATAATTCACCCCTCCACTTT
TRBV21-1	NA	TRBJ2-5	NA	CASTLSPGEETQYF	TGTGCCAGCACCCTATCGCCAGGGGAAGAGACCCAGTACTTC
TRBV29-1	NA	TRBJ2-7	NA	CSALTGGNYEQYF	TGCAGCGCCTTAACAGGTGGCAACTACGAGCAGTACTTC
TRBV5-1	TRBD1	TRBJ2-2	NA	CASLQGAPDTGELFF	TGCGCCAGCCTACAGGGGGCGCCGGACACCGGGGAGCTGTTTTTT
TRBV5-1	NA	TRBJ2-3	NA	CASSLTDTQYF	TGCGCCAGCAGCCTCACAGATACGCAGTATTTT
TRBV30	TRBD1	TRBJ1-4	NA	CAWGQGGNEKLFF	TGTGCCTGGGGACAGGGGGGTAATGAAAAACTGTTTTTT
TRBV7-2	NA	TRBJ2-3	NA	CASSPGVAVTDTQYF	TGTGCCAGCAGCCCCGGGGTAGCCGTCACAGATACGCAGTATTTT
TRBV9	NA	TRBJ2-6	NA	CASSPQGRGANVLTF	TGTGCCAGCAGCCCTCAGGGTAGAGGGGCCAACGTCCTGACTTTC
TRBV6-5	NA	TRBJ2-2	NA	CASGRELDTGELFF	TGTGCCAGCGGGAGAGAACTGGACACCGGGGAGCTGTTTTTT
TRBV27	NA	TRBJ2-1	NA	CASSPPRPSYNEQFF	TGTGCCAGCAGCCCTCCGCGGCCCTCCTACAATGAGCAGTTCTTC
TRBV13	NA	TRBJ1-1	NA	CASSLEGGSEAFF	TGTGCCAGCAGCCTAGAAGGAGGGTCTGAAGCTTTCTTT
TRBV5-8	TRBD1	TRBJ1-1	NA	CASSLETGPGKPTEAFF	TGTGCCAGCAGCTTGGAGACAGGGCCGGGTAAACCCACTGAAGCTTTCTTT
TRBV15	NA	TRBJ2-5	NA	CATSRRPGGQETQYF	TGTGCCACCAGCAGGCGGCCGGGGGGCCAGGAGACCCAGTACTTC
TRBV4-2	TRBD2	TRBJ2-5	NA	CASSQGGLSTASGGTETQYF	TGTGCCAGCAGCCAAGGAGGCCTCAGTACCGCTAGCGGGGGGACAGAGACCCAGTACTTC
TRBV12-5	NA	TRBJ2-6	NA	CASGLVAPTGVSGANVLTF	TGTGCTAGTGGTTTGGTAGCCCCGACAGGAGTCTCTGGGGCCAACGTCCTGACTTTC
TRBV5-1	TRBD1	TRBJ2-7	NA	CASSLERTGGPTSYEQYF	TGCGCCAGCAGCTTGGAACGGACAGGGGGGCCTACCTCCTACGAGCAGTACTTC
TRBV7-9	TRBD2	TRBJ2-7	NA	CASSRLAGGVGSYEQYF	TGTGCCAGCAGTCGACTAGCGGGGGGCGTGGGCTCCTACGAGCAGTACTTC
TRBV19	TRBD2	TRBJ2-3	NA	CASSIVAGDTDTQYF	TGTGCCAGTAGTATAGTCGCGGGGGACACAGATACGCAGTATTTT
TRBV9	TRBD1	TRBJ1-2	NA	CASSAISGTGGGYGYTF	TGTGCCAGCAGCGCCATCTCCGGGACAGGGGGCGGCTATGGCTACACCTTC
TRBV7-2	NA	TRBJ2-5	NA	CASSLMASQETQYF	TGTGCCAGCAGCTTAATGGCTAGCCAAGAGACCCAGTACTTC
TRBV30	TRBD1	TRBJ2-4	NA	CAWSQGQKNIQYF	TGTGCCTGGAGCCAGGGACAGAAAAACATTCAGTACTTC
TRBV7-9	TRBD1	TRBJ2-2	NA	CASRAGTENTGELFF	TGTGCCAGCAGAGCCGGGACAGAAAACACCGGGGAGCTGTTTTTT
TRBV11-3	TRBD1	TRBJ1-6	once	CASSLGGTDNSPLHF	TGTGCCAGCAGCTTAGGAGGGACAGACAATTCACCCCTCCACTTT
TRBV6-1	TRBD1	TRBJ2-7	NA	CASSPGQGHEQYF	TGTGCCAGCAGTCCCGGACAGGGCCACGAGCAGTACTTC
TRBV2	NA	TRBJ1-1	NA	CASSVDMNTEAFF	TGTGCCAGCAGTGTTGACATGAACACTGAAGCTTTCTTT
TRBV7-2	NA	TRBJ1-3	NA	CASSLAMGGSTGNTIYF	TGTGCCAGCAGCTTAGCGATGGGGGGGAGTACTGGAAACACCATATATTTT
TRBV30	TRBD2	TRBJ2-2	few	CAWKRDFWGNTGELFF	TGTGCCTGGAAGCGGGACTTTTGGGGAAACACCGGGGAGCTGTTTTTT
TRBV27	NA	TRBJ2-6	NA	CASSFQLTGANVLTF	TGTGCCAGCAGTTTCCAACTGACTGGGGCCAACGTCCTGACTTTC
TRBV6-1	TRBD2	TRBJ2-5	NA	CASSEWLGGTSGGAFGRGTQYF	TGTGCCAGCAGTGAATGGCTAGGCGGGACTAGCGGGGGGGCTTTCGGCCGGGGGACCCAGTACTTC